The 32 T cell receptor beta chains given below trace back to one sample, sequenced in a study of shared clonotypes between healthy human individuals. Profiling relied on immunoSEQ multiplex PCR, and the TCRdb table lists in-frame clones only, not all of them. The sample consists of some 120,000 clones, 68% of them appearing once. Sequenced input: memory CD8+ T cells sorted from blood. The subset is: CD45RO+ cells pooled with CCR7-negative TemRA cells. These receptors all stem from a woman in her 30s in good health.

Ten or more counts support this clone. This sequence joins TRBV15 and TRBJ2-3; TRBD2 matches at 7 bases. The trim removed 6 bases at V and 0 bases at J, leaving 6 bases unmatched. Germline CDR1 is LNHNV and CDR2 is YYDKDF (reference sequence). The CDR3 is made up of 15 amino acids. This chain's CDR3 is CATRSGGGSTDTQYF. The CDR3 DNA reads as TGTGCCACCAGATCTGGCGGGGGTAGCACAGATACGCAGTATTTT. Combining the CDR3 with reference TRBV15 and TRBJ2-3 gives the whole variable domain DAMVIQNPRYQVTQFGKPVTLSCSQTLNHNVMYWYQQKSSQAPKLLFHYYDKDFNNEADTPDNFQSRRPNTSFCFLDIRSPGLGDTAMYLCATRSGGGSTDTQYFGPGTRLTVL.

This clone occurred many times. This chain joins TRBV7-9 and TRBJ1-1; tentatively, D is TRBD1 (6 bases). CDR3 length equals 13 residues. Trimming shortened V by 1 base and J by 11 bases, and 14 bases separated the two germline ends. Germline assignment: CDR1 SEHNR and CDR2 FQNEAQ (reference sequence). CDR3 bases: TGTGCCAGCAGCTTAGGGGGGGCCCGAGATGCTTTCTTT. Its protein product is CASSLGGARDAFF.

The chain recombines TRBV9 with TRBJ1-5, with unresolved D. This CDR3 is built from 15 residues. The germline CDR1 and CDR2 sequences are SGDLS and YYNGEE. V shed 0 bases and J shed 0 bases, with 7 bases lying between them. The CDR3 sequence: CASSVDSNSNQPQHF. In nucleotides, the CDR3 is TGTGCCAGCAGCGTAGATTCGAATAGCAATCAGCCCCAGCATTTT.

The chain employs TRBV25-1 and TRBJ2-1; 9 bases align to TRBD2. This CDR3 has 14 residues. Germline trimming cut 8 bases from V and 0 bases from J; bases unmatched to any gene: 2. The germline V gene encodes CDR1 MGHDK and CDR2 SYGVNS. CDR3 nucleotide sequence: TGTGCCAGCCTTAGCGGGAGCTCCTACAATGAGCAGTTCTTC. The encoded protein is CASLSGSSYNEQFF. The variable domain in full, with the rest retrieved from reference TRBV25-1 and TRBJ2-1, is EADIYQTPRYLVIGTGKKITLECSQTMGHDKMYWYQQDPGMELHLIHYSYGVNSTEKGDLSSESTVSRIRTEHFPLTLESARPSHTSQYLCASLSGSSYNEQFFGPGTRLTVL.

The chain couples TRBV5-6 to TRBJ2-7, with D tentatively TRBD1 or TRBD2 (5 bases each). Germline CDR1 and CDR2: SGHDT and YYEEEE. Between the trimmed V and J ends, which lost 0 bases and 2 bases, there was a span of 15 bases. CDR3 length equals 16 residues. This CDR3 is CASSLGRPQGPYEQYF. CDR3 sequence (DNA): TGTGCCAGCAGCTTGGGTAGGCCTCAGGGACCCTACGAGCAGTACTTC.

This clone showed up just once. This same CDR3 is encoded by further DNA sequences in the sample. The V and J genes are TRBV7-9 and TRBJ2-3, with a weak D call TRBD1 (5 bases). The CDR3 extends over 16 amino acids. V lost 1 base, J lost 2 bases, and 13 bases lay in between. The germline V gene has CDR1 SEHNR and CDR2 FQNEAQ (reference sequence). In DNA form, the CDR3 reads TGTGCCAGCAGCTTAGTTTCAGGGCGGTTCACAGATACGCAGTATTTT. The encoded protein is CASSLVSGRFTDTQYF.

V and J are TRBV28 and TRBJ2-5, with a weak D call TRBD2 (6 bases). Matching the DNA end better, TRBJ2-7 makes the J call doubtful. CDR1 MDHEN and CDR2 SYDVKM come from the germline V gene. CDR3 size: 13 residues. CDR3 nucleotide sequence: TGTGCCAGCTATTTGGACGGAGGGTACGAGCAGTACTTC. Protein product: CASYLDGGYEQYF.

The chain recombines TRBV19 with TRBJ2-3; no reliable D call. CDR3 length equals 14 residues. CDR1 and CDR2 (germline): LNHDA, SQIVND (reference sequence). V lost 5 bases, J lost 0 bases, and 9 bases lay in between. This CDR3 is CASSPGPSTDTQYF. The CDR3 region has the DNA TGTGCCAGTAGTCCTGGACCCAGCACAGATACGCAGTATTTT.

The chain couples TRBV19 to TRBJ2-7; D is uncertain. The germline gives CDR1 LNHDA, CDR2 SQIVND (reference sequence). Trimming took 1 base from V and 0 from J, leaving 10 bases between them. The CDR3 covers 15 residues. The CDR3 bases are TGTGCCAGTAGTATAGCTGGGATAAACTCCTACGAGCAGTACTTC. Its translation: CASSIAGINSYEQYF. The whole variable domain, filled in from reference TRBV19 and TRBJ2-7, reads DGGITQSPKYLFRKEGQNVTLSCEQNLNHDAMYWYRQDPGQGLRLIYYSQIVNDFQKGDIAEGYSVSREKKESFPLTVTSAQKNPTAFYLCASSIAGINSYEQYFGPGTRLTVT.

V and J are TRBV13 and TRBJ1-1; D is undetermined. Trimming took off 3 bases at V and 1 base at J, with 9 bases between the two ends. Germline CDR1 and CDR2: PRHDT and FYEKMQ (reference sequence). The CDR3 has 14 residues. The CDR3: CASSFPSPNTEAFF. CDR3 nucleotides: TGTGCCAGCAGCTTCCCCTCCCCGAACACTGAAGCTTTCTTT.

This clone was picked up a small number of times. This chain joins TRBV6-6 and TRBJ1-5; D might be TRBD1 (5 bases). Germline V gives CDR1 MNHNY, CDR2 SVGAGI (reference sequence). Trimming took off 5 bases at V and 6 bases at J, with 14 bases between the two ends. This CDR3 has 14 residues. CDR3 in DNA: TGTGCCAGCAGTGGGGACGGGGAGAGTCAGCCCCAGCATTTT. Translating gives CASSGDGESQPQHF.

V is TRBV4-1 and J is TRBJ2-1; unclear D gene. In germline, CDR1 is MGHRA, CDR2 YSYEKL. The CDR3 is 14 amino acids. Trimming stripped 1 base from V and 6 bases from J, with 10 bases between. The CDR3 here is CASSQVSSPNEQFF. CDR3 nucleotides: TGCGCCAGCAGCCAAGTTTCAAGCCCCAATGAGCAGTTCTTC.

CDR3 nucleotide sequence: TGCGCCAGCAGTGATAAGGCTGGCTACACCTTC. It codes for CASSDKAGYTF. The chain links TRBV10-2 to TRBJ1-2, with D hard to call. CDR3 length equals 11 residues. Germline V gives CDR1 WSHSY, CDR2 SAAADI. V was cut by 3 bases and J by 7 bases, with 6 bases left in between.

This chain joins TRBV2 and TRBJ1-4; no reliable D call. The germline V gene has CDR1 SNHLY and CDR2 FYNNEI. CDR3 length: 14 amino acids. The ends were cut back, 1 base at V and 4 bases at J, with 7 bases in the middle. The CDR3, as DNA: TGTGCCAGCAGTGAAGGGCCTTTTAATGAAAAACTGTTTTTT. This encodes CASSEGPFNEKLFF.

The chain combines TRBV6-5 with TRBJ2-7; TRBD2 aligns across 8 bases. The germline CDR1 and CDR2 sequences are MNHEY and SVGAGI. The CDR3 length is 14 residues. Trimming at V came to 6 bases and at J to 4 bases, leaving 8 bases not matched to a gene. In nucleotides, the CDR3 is TGTGCCAGCAGGGGCCGGGGGGGGCTGTACGAGCAGTACTTC. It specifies CASRGRGGLYEQYF.

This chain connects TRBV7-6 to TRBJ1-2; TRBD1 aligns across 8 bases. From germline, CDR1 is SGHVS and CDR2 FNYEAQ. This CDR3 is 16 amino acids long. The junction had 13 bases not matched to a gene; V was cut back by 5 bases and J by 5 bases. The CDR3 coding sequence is TGTGCCAGCAGCCCCGCGTCAGGGGGCTTAGGGTATGGCTACACCTTC. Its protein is CASSPASGGLGYGYTF. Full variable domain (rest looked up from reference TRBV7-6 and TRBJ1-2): GAGVSQSPRYKVTKRGQDVALRCDPISGHVSLYWYRQALGQGPEFLTYFNYEAQQDKSGLPNDRFSAERPEGSISTLTIQRTEQRDSAMYRCASSPASGGLGYGYTFGSGTRLTVV.

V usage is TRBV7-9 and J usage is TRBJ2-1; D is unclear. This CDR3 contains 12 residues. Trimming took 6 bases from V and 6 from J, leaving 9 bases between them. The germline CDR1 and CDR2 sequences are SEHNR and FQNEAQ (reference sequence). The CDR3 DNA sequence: TGTGCCAGCAGTCCCGTCCCCAATGAGCAGTTCTTC. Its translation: CASSPVPNEQFF.

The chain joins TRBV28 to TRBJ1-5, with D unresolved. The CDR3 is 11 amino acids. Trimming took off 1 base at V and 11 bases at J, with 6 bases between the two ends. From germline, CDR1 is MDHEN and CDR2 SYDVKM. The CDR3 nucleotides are TGTGCCAGCAGTTTATACGGGGCCCAGCATTTT. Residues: CASSLYGAQHF.

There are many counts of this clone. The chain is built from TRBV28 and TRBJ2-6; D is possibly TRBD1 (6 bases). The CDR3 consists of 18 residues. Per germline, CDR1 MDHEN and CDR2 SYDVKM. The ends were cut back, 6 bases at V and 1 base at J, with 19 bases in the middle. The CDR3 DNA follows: TGTGCCAGCAGACTAAGGACAGCATCATCTTCTGGGGCCAACGTCCTGACTTTC. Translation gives CASRLRTASSSGANVLTF.

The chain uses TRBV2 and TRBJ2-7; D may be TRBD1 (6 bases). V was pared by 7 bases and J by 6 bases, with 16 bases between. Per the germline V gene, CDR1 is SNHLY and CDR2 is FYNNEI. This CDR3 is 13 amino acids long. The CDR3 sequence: CASMRRGRVEQYF. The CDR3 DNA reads TGTGCCAGCATGCGCAGGGGAAGGGTCGAGCAGTACTTC.

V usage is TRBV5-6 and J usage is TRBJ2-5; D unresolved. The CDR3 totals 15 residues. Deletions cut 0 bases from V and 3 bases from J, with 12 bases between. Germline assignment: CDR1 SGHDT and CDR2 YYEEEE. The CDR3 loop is CASSLGPTAKETQYF. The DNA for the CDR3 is TGTGCCAGCAGCTTGGGCCCAACGGCGAAAGAGACCCAGTACTTC.

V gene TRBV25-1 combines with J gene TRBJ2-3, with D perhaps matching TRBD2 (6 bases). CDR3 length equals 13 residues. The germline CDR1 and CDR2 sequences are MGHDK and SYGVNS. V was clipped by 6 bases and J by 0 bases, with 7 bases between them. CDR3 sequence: CASRGTSTDTQYF. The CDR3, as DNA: TGTGCCAGCAGAGGGACTAGCACAGATACGCAGTATTTT.

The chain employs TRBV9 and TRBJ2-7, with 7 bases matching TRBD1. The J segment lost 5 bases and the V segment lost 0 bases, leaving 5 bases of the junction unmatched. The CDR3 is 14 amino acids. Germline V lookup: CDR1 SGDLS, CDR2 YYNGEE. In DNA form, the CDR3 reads TGTGCCAGCAGCGTAGAGGGGGCGCGAGACGAGCAGTACTTC. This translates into CASSVEGARDEQYF.

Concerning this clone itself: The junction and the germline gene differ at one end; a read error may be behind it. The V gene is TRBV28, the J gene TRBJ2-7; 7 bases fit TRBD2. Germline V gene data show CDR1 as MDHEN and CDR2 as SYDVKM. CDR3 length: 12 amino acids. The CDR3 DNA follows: TGTGCCAGCAGTAGGGACTACCCACCCCCAGACTTC. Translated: CASSRDYPPPDF.

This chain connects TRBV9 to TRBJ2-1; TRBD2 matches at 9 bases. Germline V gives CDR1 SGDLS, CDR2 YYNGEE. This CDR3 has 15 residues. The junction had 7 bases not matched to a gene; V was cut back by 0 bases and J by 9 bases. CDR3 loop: CASSVDRGREGEQFF. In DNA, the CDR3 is TGTGCCAGCAGCGTAGATCGCGGGAGGGAGGGTGAGCAGTTCTTC.

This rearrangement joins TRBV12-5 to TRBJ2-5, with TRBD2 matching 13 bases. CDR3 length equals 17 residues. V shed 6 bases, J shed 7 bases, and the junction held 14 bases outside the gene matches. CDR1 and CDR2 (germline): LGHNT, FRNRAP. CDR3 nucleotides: TGTGCTAGTGGCTTGTCGAGGACTAGCGGGAGAGATGGGACCCAGTACTTC. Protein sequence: CASGLSRTSGRDGTQYF.

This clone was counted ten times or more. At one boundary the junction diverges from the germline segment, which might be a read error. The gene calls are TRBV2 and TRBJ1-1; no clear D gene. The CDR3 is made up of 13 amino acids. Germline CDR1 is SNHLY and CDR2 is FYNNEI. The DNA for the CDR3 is TGTGCCAGCAGAGAAGAGGTTTGGACTGAAGCTTTCTTT. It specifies CASREEVWTEAFF.

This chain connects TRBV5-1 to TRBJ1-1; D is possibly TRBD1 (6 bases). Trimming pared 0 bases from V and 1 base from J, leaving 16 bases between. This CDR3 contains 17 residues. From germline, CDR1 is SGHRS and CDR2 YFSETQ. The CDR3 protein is CASSLDETGPRNTEAFF. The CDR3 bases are TGCGCCAGCAGCTTGGATGAGACAGGACCCCGGAACACTGAAGCTTTCTTT. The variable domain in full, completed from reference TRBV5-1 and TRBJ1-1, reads KAGVTQTPRYLIKTRGQQVTLSCSPISGHRSVSWYQQTPGQGLQFLFEYFSETQRNKGNFPGRFSGRQFSNSRSEMNVSTLELGDSALYLCASSLDETGPRNTEAFFGQGTRLTVV.

CDR3 protein: CASSEIAGSGNEQFF. The CDR3, as DNA: TGTGCCAGCAGTGAAATAGCGGGGTCTGGGAATGAGCAGTTCTTC. The V and J genes are TRBV6-4 and TRBJ2-1; TRBD2 agrees at 8 bases. V was clipped by 3 bases and J by 7 bases; unmatched bases: 8. The CDR3 is made up of 15 amino acids. Germline CDR1 is MRHNA and CDR2 is SNTAGT.

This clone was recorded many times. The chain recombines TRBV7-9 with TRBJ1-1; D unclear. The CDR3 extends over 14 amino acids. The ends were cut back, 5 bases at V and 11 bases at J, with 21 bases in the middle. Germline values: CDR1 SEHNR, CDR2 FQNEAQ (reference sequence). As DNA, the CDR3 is TGTGCCAGCAGCCAAACGGACGGTCGCATTGCGGCTTTCTTT. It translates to CASSQTDGRIAAFF. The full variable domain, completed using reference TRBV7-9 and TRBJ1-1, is DTGVSQNPRHKITKRGQNVTFRCDPISEHNRLYWYRQTLGQGPEFLTYFQNEAQLEKSRLLSDRFSAERPKGSFSTLEIQRTEQGDSAMYLCASSQTDGRIAAFFGQGTRLTVV.

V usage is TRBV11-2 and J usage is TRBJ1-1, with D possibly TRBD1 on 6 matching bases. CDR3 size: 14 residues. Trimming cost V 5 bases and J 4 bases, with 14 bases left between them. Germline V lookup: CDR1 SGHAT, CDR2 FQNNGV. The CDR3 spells CASSPRGWSTEAFF. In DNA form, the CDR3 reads TGTGCCAGCAGCCCCAGGGGATGGAGCACTGAAGCTTTCTTT.

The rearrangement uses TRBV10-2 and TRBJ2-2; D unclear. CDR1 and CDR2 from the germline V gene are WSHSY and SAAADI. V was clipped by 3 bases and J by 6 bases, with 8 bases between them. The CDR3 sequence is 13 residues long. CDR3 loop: CASSEPLSGELFF. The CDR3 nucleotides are TGCGCCAGCAGTGAACCGTTGTCCGGGGAGCTGTTTTTT.